This record looks at one T cell receptor beta chain sequence and its context. What it binds is not known. The junction had 7 bases not matched to a gene; V was cut back by 4 bases and J by 8 bases. Germline assignment: CDR1 SGDLS and CDR2 YYNGEE. This CDR3 comprises 14 residues. Clones were sequenced by immunoSEQ multiplex PCR, and TCRdb holds only the in-frame ones, with some missing. The data contain over 150,000 clones, around 85% of them singletons. This sample is part of a study of T cell responses to AZD1222 COVID-19 vaccine. Study findings and constraints: The donor group comprised mostly white British people and more females; the analysis possibly underestimated clonal diversity. Receipt of two AZD1222 doses was followed by a rise in Spike-specific TCR breadth and depth. Baseline seropositivity occurred in only a handful of AZD1222 recipients. Spike was spanned by vaccine-associated CD4 TCRs, with dominance at 160-218 and 743-854.

The source is an adult in good health. Sequences were derived from peripheral blood, sampled on day 0 of MenACWY control vaccination. The rearrangement links TRBV9 to TRBJ1-4; 8 nucleotides match TRBD1. CDR3 DNA: TGTGCCAGCAGCCCAGGACAGGGCTTAGAAAAACTGTTTTTT. This translates into CASSPGQGLEKLFF.